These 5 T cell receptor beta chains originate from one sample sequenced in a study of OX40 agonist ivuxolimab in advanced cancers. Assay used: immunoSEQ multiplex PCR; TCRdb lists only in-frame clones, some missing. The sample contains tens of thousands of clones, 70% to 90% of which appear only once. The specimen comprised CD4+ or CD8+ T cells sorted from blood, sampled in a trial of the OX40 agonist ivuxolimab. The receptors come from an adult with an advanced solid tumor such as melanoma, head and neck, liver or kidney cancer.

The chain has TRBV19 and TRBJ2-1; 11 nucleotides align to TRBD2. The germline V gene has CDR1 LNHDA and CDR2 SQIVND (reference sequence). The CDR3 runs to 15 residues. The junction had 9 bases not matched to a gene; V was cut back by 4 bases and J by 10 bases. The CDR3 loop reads CASSSYSGGAKEQFF. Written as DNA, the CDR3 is TGTGCCAGTAGTAGTTATAGCGGGGGGGCCAAAGAGCAGTTCTTC.

The CDR3 spells CASSYSWGERNNEQFF. CDR3 nucleotide sequence: TGTGCCAGCAGTTATTCCTGGGGGGAGAGGAACAATGAGCAGTTCTTC. The chain has TRBV6-5 and TRBJ2-1; tentative D call: TRBD2 (6 bases). Trimming shortened V by 3 bases and J by 5 bases, and 17 bases separated the two germline ends. The CDR3 runs 16 residues. CDR1 is MNHEY, CDR2 SVGAGI, per germline.

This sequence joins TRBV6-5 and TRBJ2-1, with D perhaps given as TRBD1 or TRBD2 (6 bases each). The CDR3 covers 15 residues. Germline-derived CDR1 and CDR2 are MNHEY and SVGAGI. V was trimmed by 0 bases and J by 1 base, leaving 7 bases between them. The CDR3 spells CASSYSGGSYNEQFF. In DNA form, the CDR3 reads TGTGCCAGCAGTTACTCAGGGGGGTCCTACAATGAGCAGTTCTTC.

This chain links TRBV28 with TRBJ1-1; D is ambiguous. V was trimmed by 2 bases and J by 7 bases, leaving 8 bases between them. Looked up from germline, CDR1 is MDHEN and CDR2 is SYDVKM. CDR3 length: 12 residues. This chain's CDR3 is CASSLLRGEAFF. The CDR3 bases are TGTGCCAGCAGTTTACTGCGAGGTGAAGCTTTCTTT. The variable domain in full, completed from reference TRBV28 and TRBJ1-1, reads DVKVTQSSRYLVKRTGEKVFLECVQDMDHENMFWYRQDPGLGLRLIYFSYDVKMKEKGDIPEGYSVSREKKERFSLILESASTNQTSMYLCASSLLRGEAFFGQGTRLTVV.

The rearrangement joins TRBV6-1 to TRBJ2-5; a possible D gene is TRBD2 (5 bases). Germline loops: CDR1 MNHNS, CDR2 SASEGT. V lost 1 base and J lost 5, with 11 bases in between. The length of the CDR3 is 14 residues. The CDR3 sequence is CASSEVGVGETQYF. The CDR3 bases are TGTGCCAGCAGTGAAGTCGGGGTAGGGGAGACCCAGTACTTC.